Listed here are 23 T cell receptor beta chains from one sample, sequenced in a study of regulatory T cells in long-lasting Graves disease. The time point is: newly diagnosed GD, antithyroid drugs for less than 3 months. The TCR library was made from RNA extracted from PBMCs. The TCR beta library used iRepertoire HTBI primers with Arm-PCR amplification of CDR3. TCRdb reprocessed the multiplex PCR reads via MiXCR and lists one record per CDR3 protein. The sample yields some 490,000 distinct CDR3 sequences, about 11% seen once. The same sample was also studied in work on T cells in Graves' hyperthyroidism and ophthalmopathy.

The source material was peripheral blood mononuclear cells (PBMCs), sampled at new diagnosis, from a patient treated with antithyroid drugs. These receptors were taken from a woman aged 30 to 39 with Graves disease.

The chain's CDR3 is CSVATVLASLDEQYF. DNA of the CDR3: TGCAGCGTTGCCACCGTTCTAGCGAGTTTGGACGAGCAGTACTTC. This chain links TRBV29-1 with TRBJ2-7; D perhaps matches TRBD2 (6 bases). V lost 4 bases and J 5 bases, leaving 21 bases between the germline ends. The CDR3 has 15 residues. The germline V gene has CDR1 SQVTM and CDR2 ANQGSEA.

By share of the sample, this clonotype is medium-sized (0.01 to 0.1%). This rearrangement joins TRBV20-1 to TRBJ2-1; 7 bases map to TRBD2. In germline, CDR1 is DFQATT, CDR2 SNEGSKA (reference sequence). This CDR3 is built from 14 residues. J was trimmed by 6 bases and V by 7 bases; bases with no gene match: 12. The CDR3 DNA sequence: TGCAGTGGCCTCCGGGACTACCCCTTCAATGAGCAGTTCTTC. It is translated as CSGLRDYPFNEQFF.

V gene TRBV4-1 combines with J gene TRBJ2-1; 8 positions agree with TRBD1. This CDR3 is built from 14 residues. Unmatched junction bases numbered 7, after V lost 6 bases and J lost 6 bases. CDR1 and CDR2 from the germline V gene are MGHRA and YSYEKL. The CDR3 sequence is CASSLQGVCNEQFF. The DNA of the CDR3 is TGCGCCAGCAGTTTACAGGGGGTTTGCAATGAGCAGTTCTTC.

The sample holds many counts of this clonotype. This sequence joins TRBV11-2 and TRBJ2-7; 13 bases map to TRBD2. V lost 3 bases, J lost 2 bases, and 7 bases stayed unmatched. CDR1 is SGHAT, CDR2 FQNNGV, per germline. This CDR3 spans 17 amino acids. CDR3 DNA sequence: TGTGCCAGCAGCTTGACCCGGACTAGCGGGAGTCCCTACGAGCAGTACTTC. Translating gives CASSLTRTSGSPYEQYF.

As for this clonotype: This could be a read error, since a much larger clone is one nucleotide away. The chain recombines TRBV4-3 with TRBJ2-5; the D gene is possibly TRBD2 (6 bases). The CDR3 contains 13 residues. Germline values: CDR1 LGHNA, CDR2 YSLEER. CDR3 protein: CSSSLADQETQYF. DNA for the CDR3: TGTTCCAGCAGCTTAGCGGATCAAGAGACCCAGTACTTC.

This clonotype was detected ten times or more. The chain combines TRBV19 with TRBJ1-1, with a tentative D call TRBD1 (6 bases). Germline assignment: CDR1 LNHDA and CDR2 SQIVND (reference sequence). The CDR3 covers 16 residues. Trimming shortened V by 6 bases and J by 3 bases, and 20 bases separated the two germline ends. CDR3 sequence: CASRTGGASWDTEAFF. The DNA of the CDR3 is TGTGCCAGTAGAACGGGGGGGGCGTCTTGGGACACTGAAGCTTTCTTT. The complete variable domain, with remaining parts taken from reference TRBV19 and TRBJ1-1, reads DGGITQSPKYLFRKEGQNVTLSCEQNLNHDAMYWYRQDPGQGLRLIYYSQIVNDFQKGDIAEGYSVSREKKESFPLTVTSAQKNPTAFYLCASRTGGASWDTEAFFGQGTRLTVV.

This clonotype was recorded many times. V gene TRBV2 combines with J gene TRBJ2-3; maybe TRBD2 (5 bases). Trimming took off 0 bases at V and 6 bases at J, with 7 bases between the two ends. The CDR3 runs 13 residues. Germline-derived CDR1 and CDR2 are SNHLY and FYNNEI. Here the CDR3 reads CASSEARVDTQYF. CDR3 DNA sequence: TGTGCCAGCAGTGAAGCGCGGGTCGATACGCAGTATTTT.

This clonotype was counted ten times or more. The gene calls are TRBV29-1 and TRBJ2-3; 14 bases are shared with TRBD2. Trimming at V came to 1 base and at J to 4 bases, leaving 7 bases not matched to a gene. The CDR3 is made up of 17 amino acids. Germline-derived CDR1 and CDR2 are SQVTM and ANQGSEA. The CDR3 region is CSVEGGTSGSSSDTQYF. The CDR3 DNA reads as TGCAGCGTTGAAGGGGGGACTAGCGGGAGTTCTTCAGATACGCAGTATTTT.

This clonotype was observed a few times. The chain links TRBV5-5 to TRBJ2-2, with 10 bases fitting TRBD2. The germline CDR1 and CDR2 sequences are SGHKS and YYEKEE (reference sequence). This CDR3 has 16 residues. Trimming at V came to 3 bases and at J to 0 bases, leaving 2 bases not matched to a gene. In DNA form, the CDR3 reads TGTGCCAGCAGCTCAACTAGCGGGACGAACACCGGGGAGCTGTTTTTT. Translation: CASSSTSGTNTGELFF. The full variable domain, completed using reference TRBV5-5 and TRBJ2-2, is DAGVTQSPTHLIKTRGQQVTLRCSPISGHKSVSWYQQVLGQGPQFIFQYYEKEERGRGNFPDRFSARQFPNYSSELNVNALLLGDSALYLCASSSTSGTNTGELFFGEGSRLTVL.

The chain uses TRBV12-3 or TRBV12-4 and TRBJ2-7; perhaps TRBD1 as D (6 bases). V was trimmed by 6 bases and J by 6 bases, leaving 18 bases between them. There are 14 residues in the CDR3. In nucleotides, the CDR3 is TGTGCCAGCAGCTACCTGGGGGCTAGTGGCGAGCAGTACTTC. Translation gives CASSYLGASGEQYF.

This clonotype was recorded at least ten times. The CDR3 sequence is CASSYDPFGNTEAFF. The CDR3 DNA reads as TGTGCCAGCAGTTACGACCCTTTCGGGAACACTGAAGCTTTCTTT. This chain connects TRBV6-2 or TRBV6-3 to TRBJ1-1; D is unresolved. Germline V gene sequence: CDR1 MNHEY, CDR2 SVGEGT. The CDR3 extends over 15 amino acids. V shed 2 bases and J shed 1 base, with 11 bases lying between them.

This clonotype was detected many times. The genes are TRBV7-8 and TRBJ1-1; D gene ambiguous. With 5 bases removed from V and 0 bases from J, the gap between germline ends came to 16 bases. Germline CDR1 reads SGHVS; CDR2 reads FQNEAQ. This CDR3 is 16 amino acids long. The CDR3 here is CASSPMVGGMNTEAFF. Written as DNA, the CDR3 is TGTGCCAGCAGCCCTATGGTGGGCGGAATGAACACTGAAGCTTTCTTT. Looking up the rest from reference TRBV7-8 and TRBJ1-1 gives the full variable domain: GAGVSQSPRYKVAKRGQDVALRCDPISGHVSLFWYQQALGQGPEFLTYFQNEAQLDKSGLPSDRFFAERPEGSVSTLKIQRTQQEDSAVYLCASSPMVGGMNTEAFFGQGTRLTVV.

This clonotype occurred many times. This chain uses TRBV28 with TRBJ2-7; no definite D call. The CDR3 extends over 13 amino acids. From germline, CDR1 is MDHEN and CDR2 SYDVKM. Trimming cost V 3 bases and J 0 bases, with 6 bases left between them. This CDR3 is CASSFRTSYEQYF. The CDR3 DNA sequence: TGTGCCAGCAGTTTCAGGACCTCCTACGAGCAGTACTTC.

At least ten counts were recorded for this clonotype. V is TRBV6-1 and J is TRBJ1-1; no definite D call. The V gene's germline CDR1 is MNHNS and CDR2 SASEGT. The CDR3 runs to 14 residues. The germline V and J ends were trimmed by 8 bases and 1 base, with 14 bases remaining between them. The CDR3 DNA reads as TGTGCCAGCCCAAAAAGGAAGGGGAACACTGAAGCTTTCTTT. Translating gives CASPKRKGNTEAFF.

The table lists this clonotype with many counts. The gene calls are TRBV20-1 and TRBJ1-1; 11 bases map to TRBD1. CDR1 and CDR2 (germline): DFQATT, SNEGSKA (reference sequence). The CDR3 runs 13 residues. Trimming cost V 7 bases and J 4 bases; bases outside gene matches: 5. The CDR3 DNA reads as TGCAGTGGAGGGGGGACAGGGGGCACTGAAGCTTTCTTT. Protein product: CSGGGTGGTEAFF.

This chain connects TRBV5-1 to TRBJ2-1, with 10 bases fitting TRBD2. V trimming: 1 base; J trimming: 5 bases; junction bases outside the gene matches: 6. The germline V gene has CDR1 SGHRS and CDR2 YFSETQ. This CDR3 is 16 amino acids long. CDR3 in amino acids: CASSLTRTSGNNEQFF. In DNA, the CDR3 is TGCGCCAGCAGCTTGACTAGAACTAGCGGGAACAATGAGCAGTTCTTC.

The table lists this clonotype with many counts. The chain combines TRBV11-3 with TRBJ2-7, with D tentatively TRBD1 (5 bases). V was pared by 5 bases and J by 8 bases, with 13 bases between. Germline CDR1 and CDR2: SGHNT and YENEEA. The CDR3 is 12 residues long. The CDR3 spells CASSPDSGKQYF. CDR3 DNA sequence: TGTGCCAGCAGCCCTGACAGTGGAAAGCAGTACTTC. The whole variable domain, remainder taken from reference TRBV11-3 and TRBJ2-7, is EAGVVQSPRYKIIEKKQPVAFWCNPISGHNTLYWYLQNLGQGPELLIRYENEEAVDDSQLPKDRFSAERLKGVDSTLKIQPAELGDSAVYLCASSPDSGKQYFGPGTRLTVT.

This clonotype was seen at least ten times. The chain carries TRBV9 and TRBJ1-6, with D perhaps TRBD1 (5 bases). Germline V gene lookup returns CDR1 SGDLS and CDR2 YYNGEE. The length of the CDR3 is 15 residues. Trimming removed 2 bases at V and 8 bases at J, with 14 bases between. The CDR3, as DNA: TGTGCCAGCAGCGTTTCTGGGACGGTGGATTCACCCCTCCACTTT. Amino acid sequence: CASSVSGTVDSPLHF.

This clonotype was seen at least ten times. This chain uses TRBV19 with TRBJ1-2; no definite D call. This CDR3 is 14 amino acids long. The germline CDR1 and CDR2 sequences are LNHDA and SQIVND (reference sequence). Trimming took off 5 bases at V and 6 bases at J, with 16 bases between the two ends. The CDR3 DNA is TGTGCCAGTAGTTCCCCCGGCAGGATACATGGCTACACCTTC. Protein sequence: CASSSPGRIHGYTF.

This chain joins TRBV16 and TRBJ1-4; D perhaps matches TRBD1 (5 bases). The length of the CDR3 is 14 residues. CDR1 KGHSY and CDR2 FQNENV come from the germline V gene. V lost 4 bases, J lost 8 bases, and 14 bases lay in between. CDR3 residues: CASSPLYGGEKLFF. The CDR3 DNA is TGTGCCAGCAGCCCCCTATACGGGGGAGAAAAACTGTTTTTT.

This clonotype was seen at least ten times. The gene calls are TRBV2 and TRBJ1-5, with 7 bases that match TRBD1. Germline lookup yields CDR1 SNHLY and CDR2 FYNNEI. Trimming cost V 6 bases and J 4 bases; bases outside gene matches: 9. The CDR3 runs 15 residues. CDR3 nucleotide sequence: TGTGCCAGCAGGGTCGGAGGGGGCGGGAATCAGCCCCAGCATTTT. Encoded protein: CASRVGGGGNQPQHF.

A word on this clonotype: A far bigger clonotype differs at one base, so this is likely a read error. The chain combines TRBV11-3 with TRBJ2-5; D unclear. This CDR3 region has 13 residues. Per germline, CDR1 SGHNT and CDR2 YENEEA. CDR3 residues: CASSLISLETLYF. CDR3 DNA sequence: TGTGCCAGCAGCTTAATAAGCTTGGAGACCCTGTACTTC.

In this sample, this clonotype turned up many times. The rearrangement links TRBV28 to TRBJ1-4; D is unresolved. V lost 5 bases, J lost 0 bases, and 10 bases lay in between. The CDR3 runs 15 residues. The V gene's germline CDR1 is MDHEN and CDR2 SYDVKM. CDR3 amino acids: CASSVGGTTNEKLFF. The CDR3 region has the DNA TGTGCCAGCAGTGTGGGTGGGACAACTAATGAAAAACTGTTTTTT.